These 9 T cell receptor beta chains originate from one sample sequenced in a study of cytomegalovirus exposure and HLA in healthy donors. PCR amplification relied on 60 Vbeta primers (plus 13 Jbeta primers). Method: immunoSEQ multiplex PCR; TCRdb's copy keeps in-frame clones and lacks some. The top ten clones hold under 5% of a sample with 170,000 or so clones, 84% of them seen once. Sequencing was performed on PBMCs. These receptors originate from a girl aged 5-17 years in good health and CMV-seropositive.

The chain links TRBV27 to TRBJ2-7; 9 positions match TRBD2. The CDR3 length is 16 residues. Per germline, CDR1 MNHEY and CDR2 SMNVEV (reference sequence). J was trimmed by 3 bases and V by 0 bases; bases with no gene match: 6. This CDR3 reads CASSLSRTSADYEQYF. The CDR3 DNA reads TGTGCCAGCAGTTTATCTCGGACTAGCGCGGACTACGAGCAGTACTTC.

Note on this clone: Other nucleotide sequences from this sample produce the same CDR3. The chain links TRBV27 to TRBJ1-5; 7 positions agree with TRBD1. The germline CDR1 and CDR2 sequences are MNHEY and SMNVEV (reference sequence). CDR3 length: 16 amino acids. With V trimmed by 5 bases and J by 4 bases, 11 bases remained unmatched. CDR3 coding DNA: TGTGCCAGCAGTCGACAGGGCCCTTATAGTAATCAGCCCCAGCATTTT. Its translation: CASSRQGPYSNQPQHF.

The chain has TRBV4-1 and TRBJ1-2; TRBD1 matches 9 bases. J gave up 8 bases and V 0 bases, and 7 bases lay outside the gene matches. Per the germline V gene, CDR1 is MGHRA and CDR2 is YSYEKL. The CDR3 extends over 15 amino acids. CDR3 nucleotides: TGCGCCAGCAGCCAAGACGGGGACAGGGTGAGCGGCTACACCTTC. This sequence encodes CASSQDGDRVSGYTF.

The rearrangement links TRBV7-9 to TRBJ2-2, with 7 bases fitting TRBD1. Germline V lookup: CDR1 SEHNR, CDR2 FQNEAQ (reference sequence). The CDR3 spans 17 residues. V shed 5 bases, J shed 6 bases, and the junction held 15 bases outside the gene matches. CDR3 sequence (DNA): TGTGCCAGCAGCATATTAGCCGGGACAGCTTTATCCGGGGAGCTGTTTTTT. It codes for CASSILAGTALSGELFF.

The chain employs TRBV7-9 and TRBJ1-3; perhaps TRBD1 as D (5 bases). This CDR3 spans 15 amino acids. Trimming shortened V by 7 bases and J by 4 bases, and 17 bases separated the two germline ends. The germline gives CDR1 SEHNR, CDR2 FQNEAQ (reference sequence). CDR3 in amino acids: CASNWGGSSGNTIYF. CDR3 coding DNA: TGTGCCAGCAACTGGGGGGGATCTTCCGGAAACACCATATATTTT.

V and J are TRBV5-4 and TRBJ1-4; D unresolved. The CDR3 contains 14 residues. Germline assignment: CDR1 SGHNT and CDR2 YYREEE (reference sequence). V lost 4 bases and J lost 3, with 10 bases in between. This CDR3 reads CASSPRHANEKLFF. CDR3 bases: TGTGCCAGCAGCCCGAGACATGCTAATGAAAAACTGTTTTTT.

The chain couples TRBV5-8 to TRBJ2-3; the D gene is possibly TRBD1 (6 bases). This CDR3 has 17 amino acids. Trimming left V 0 bases short and J 1 base short, with 15 bases between. CDR1 and CDR2 (germline): SGHTS, YDEGEE. In nucleotides, the CDR3 is TGTGCCAGCAGCTTGGAAGACAGGCCAGGAGGCACAGATACGCAGTATTTT. This encodes CASSLEDRPGGTDTQYF.

V gene TRBV7-9 combines with J gene TRBJ1-4; D is ambiguous. Trimming removed 7 bases from V and 8 bases from J, with 11 bases in between. CDR1 is SEHNR and CDR2 is FQNEAQ in the germline V gene (reference sequence). The CDR3 is 12 residues long. The CDR3 loop reads CASTSMGEKLFF. CDR3 coding DNA: TGTGCCAGCACATCAATGGGCGAAAAACTGTTTTTT.

This chain joins TRBV6-5 and TRBJ1-5; a possible D gene is TRBD1 (5 bases). This CDR3 has 15 residues. V shed 0 bases and J shed 6 bases, with 12 bases lying between them. Germline V gene sequence: CDR1 MNHEY, CDR2 SVGAGI. The CDR3 reads CASSYSNGGGQPQHF. CDR3 coding DNA: TGTGCCAGCAGTTACTCGAATGGGGGAGGTCAGCCCCAGCATTTT.